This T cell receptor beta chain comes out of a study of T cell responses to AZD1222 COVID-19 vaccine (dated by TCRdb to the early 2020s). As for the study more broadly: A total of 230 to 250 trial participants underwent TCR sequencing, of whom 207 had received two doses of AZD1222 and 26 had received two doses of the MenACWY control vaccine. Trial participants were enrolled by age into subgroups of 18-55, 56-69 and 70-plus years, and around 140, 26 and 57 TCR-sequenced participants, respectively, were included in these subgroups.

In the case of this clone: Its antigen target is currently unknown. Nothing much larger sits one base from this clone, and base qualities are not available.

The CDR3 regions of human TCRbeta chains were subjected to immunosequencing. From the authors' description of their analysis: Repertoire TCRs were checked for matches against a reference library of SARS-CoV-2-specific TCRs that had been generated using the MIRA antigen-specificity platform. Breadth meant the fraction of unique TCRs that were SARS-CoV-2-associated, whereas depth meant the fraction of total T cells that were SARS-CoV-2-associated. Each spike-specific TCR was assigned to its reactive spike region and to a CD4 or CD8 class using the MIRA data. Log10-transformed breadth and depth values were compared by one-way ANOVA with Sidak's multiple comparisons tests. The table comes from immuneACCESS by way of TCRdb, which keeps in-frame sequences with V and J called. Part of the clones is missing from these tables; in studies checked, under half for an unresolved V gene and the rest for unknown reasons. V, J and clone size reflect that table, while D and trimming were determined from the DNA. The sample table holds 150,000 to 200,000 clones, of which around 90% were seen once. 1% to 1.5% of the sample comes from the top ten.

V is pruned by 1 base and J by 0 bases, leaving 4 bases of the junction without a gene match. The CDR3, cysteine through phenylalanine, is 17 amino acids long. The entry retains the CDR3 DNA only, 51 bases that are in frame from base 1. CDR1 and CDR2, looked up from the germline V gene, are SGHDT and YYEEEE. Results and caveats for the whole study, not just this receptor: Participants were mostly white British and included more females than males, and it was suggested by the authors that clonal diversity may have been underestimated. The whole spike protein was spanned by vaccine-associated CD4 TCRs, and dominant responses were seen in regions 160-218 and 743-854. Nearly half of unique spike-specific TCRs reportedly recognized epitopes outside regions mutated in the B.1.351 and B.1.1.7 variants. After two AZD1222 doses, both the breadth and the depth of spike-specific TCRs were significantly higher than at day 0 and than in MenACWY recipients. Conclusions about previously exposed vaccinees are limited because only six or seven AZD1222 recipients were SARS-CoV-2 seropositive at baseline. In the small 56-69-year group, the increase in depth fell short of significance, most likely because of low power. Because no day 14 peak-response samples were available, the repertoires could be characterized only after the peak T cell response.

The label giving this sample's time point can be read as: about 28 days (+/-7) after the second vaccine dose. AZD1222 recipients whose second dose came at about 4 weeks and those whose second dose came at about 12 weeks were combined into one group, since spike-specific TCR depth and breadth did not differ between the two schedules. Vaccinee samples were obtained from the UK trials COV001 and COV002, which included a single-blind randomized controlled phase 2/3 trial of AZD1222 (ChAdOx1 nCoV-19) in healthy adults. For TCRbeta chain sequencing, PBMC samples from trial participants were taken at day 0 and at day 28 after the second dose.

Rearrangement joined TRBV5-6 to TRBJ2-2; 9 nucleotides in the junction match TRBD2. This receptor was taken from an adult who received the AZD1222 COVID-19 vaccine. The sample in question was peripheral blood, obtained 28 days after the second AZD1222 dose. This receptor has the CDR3 CASSLLAGSTNTGELFF. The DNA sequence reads TGTGCCAGCAGCTTGCTAGCGGGGAGTACGAACACCGGGGAGCTGTTTTTT.